This is a list of T cell receptor beta chains from one sample in a study of control samples from healthy donors and cancer patients. Assay used: immunoSEQ multiplex PCR; TCRdb lists only in-frame clones, some missing. The sample shows just over 150,000 clones, 85% to 90% of them seen only once. Sample: blood. These receptors were taken from a man younger than 45 in good health. Each CDR3 is given with its conserved first and last residue. The D gene is left open where the match is weak. Only some rows state a clone size, as once, few, many or a class for expanded clones.

-,-,TRBJ2-7,TRBV7-8,TGTGCCAGCAGCATACTATCGACAGGTTCCTACGAGCAGTACTTC,CASSILSTGSYEQYF
TRBD2,few,TRBJ2-5,TRBV4-1,TGCGCCAGCAGCCAAGATGTGGGACTAGCTTCTGAGACCCAGTACTTC,CASSQDVGLASETQYF
-,-,TRBJ1-2,TRBV19,TGTGCCAGTAGTCAGTGGACGGTCACCATCTATGGCTACACCTTC,CASSQWTVTIYGYTF
TRBD2,-,TRBJ2-5,TRBV7-7,TGTGCCAGCAGCCCGGGACTAGCGGGAGCCCAAGAGACCCAGTACTTC,CASSPGLAGAQETQYF
TRBD1,-,TRBJ2-1,TRBV2,TGTGCCAGCAGTTCTCGGACAGGGGGCTCGGATGAGCAGTTCTTC,CASSSRTGGSDEQFF
-,-,TRBJ1-1,TRBV28,TGTGCCAGCAGGTCCGGAGCTTCGGCTTTCTTT,CASRSGASAFF
-,few,TRBJ1-1,TRBV5-4,TGTGCCAGCAGCTGGCGGGATTCCAACACTGAAGCTTTCTTT,CASSWRDSNTEAFF
-,-,TRBJ2-1,TRBV7-9,TGTGCCAGCAGCCAGACTAGTACTGGTTACAATGAGCAGTTCTTC,CASSQTSTGYNEQFF
-,-,TRBJ1-6,TRBV7-2,TGTGCCAGCAGCTTAGACATGAATTCACCCCTCCACTTT,CASSLDMNSPLHF
-,-,TRBJ2-3,TRBV28,TGTGCCAGCAGTGTCCTTACAGAGCCGCAGTATTTT,CASSVLTEPQYF
-,-,TRBJ1-5,TRBV3-1/TRBV3-2,TGTGCCAGCAGCCAGGGGCCGCAACTATTTAATCAGCCCCAGCATTTT,CASSQGPQLFNQPQHF
-,-,TRBJ2-1,TRBV3-1/TRBV3-2,TGTGCCAGCAGCTTTAGGTATGAGCAGTTCTTC,CASSFRYEQFF
TRBD1,-,TRBJ1-1,TRBV2,TGTGCCAGCAGCAGACAGGGCTTGGACACTGAAGCTTTCTTT,CASSRQGLDTEAFF
-,once,TRBJ2-7,TRBV7-6,TGTGCCAGCAGCTTAGGTCCGGGGGCGCGAAACGAGCAGTACTTC,CASSLGPGARNEQYF
TRBD2,few,TRBJ2-1,TRBV4-2,TGTGCCAGCAGCCAAGATTACGGGGGGGTGAATGAGCAGTTCTTC,CASSQDYGGVNEQFF
-,-,TRBJ1-4,TRBV6-1,TGTGCCAGCAGTGACCCAGGGGAAGGGTTTTTT,CASSDPGEGFF
-,few,TRBJ2-3,TRBV3-1/TRBV3-2,TGTGCCAGCAGCCATACAGATACGCAGTATTTT,CASSHTDTQYF
-,-,TRBJ2-7,TRBV11-2,TGTGCCAGCAGGTTCAAACAGGGATTGGTCAACGAGCAGTACTTC,CASRFKQGLVNEQYF
TRBD1,-,TRBJ1-1,TRBV19,TGTGCCAGCAGGGGGCAATGGACTGAAGCTTTCTTT,CASRGQWTEAFF
-,-,TRBJ1-5,TRBV27,TGTGCCAGCAGTTTGGAGGGGGTTAGCAATCAGCCCCAGCATTTT,CASSLEGVSNQPQHF
TRBD1,-,TRBJ1-1,TRBV9,TGTGCCAGCAGCGAGGGAGCGGGGACTTTCAGGGGGCCCTTGAACACTGAAGCTTTCTTT,CASSEGAGTFRGPLNTEAFF
-,-,TRBJ2-7,TRBV19,TGTGCTACGTCGGAAGGTCCCTCTTACTACGAGCAGTACTTC,CATSEGPSYYEQYF
-,-,TRBJ2-3,TRBV5-1,TGCGCCAGCAGCTTGGAGGCGATCCTCACAGATACGCAGTATTTT,CASSLEAILTDTQYF
-,-,TRBJ2-3,TRBV19,TGTGCCAGTAGTATTCCTAGCACAGATACGCAGTATTTT,CASSIPSTDTQYF
TRBD1,-,TRBJ2-7,TRBV5-1,TGCGCCAGCAGCTTGGCCGGGACAGGGTACTACGAGCAGTACTTC,CASSLAGTGYYEQYF
-,-,TRBJ2-7,TRBV29-1,TGCAGCGTTGGGGCAGGTGCACCCTACGAGCAGTACTTC,CSVGAGAPYEQYF
TRBD1,-,TRBJ2-3,TRBV25-1,TGTGCCAGCAGTGAATTAAGCGGACAGGGAGGTTTAGATACGCAGTATTTT,CASSELSGQGGLDTQYF
TRBD1,-,TRBJ1-1,TRBV27,TGTGCCAGCAGCTGGGACAGCCTGAACACTGAAGCTTTCTTT,CASSWDSLNTEAFF
-,-,TRBJ1-2,TRBV7-2,TGTGCCAGCAGCTTAGGACAGCTTCAAAACTATGGCTACACCTTC,CASSLGQLQNYGYTF
-,-,TRBJ2-3,TRBV3-1/TRBV3-2,TGTGCCAGCAGCCAAGGGGAAAGCACAGATACGCAGTATTTT,CASSQGESTDTQYF
TRBD1,-,TRBJ2-7,TRBV5-5,TGTGCCAGCAGCTTAGGGGGACAGCTCGAGCAGTACTTC,CASSLGGQLEQYF
TRBD2,-,TRBJ2-2,TRBV5-1,TGCGCCAGCAGCTTTAGCGGGGGGGCCTCCGGGGAGCTGTTTTTT,CASSFSGGASGELFF
-,-,TRBJ1-5,TRBV2,TGTGCCAGCAGTGAAAGGCGGGAAATCAATCAGCCCCAGCATTTT,CASSERREINQPQHF
-,-,TRBJ1-2,TRBV9,TGTGCCAGCAGCGTAGCAGGGCGAGGGAACTATGGCTACACCTTC,CASSVAGRGNYGYTF
-,-,TRBJ1-2,TRBV12-3/TRBV12-4,TGTGCCAGCAGTTTGGCGGGGAATGGCTACACCTTC,CASSLAGNGYTF
TRBD2,-,TRBJ2-3,TRBV27,TGTGCCAGCAGTTTCCTCCCGACTAGCGGGAGGTTAACTACGCAGTATTTT,CASSFLPTSGRLTTQYF
TRBD1,-,TRBJ1-6,TRBV27,TGTGCCAGCAGCTCTAAAACACCGGGACAGGGGGTCGTTAGAAAGGATTCACCCCTCCACTTT,CASSSKTPGQGVVRKDSPLHF
-,-,TRBJ1-5,TRBV27,TGTGCCAGCAGTTTTACCGCGGGGGATCAGCCCCAGCATTTT,CASSFTAGDQPQHF
-,-,TRBJ2-2,TRBV4-2,TGTGCCAGCAGCCAAGAGCCGGATGGCGGGTACACCGGGGAGCTGTTTTTT,CASSQEPDGGYTGELFF
TRBD1,-,TRBJ2-5,TRBV29-1,TGCAGCGCCCCGGGACAGGATTTGGGGACCCAGTACTTC,CSAPGQDLGTQYF
-,-,TRBJ1-1,TRBV11-3,TGTGCCAGCAGCCCGACCCCTCACACTGAAGCTTTCTTT,CASSPTPHTEAFF
TRBD1,-,TRBJ1-5,TRBV6-1,TGTGCCAGCAGTGAGACAGGGGTAATGCAGCCCCAGCATTTT,CASSETGVMQPQHF
-,-,TRBJ2-1,TRBV5-1,TGCGCCAGCAGCACCGAGGGGAATGAGCAGTTCTTC,CASSTEGNEQFF